The rows below give T cell receptor beta chains drawn from one sample of a study of shared clonotypes between healthy human individuals. The data were produced by immunoSEQ multiplex PCR, yet TCRdb's version contains in-frame clones alone and is incomplete. The repertoire holds hundreds of thousands of clones, with approximately 80% as singletons. The sample taken for sequencing was PBMCs. These receptors all stem from a woman between 35 and 50 years old in good health. Some clones in this sample may be carry-over from other donors' samples. Both conserved end residues are part of each CDR3. D genes are given only for firm matches. Size is omitted from some rows. Given values are once, few, many or a class for expanded clones.

d_gene: TRBD2; abundance: .; v_gene: TRBV28; j_gene: TRBJ2-7; CDR3aa: CASSSPPGAGGSYEQYF; CDR3nt: TGTGCCAGCAGTTCCCCCCCGGGTGCGGGAGGCTCCTACGAGCAGTACTTC
d_gene: .; abundance: .; v_gene: TRBV5-6; j_gene: TRBJ2-1; CDR3aa: CASSPRLMGVSSYNEQFF; CDR3nt: TGTGCCAGCAGCCCACGACTTATGGGGGTAAGCTCCTACAATGAGCAGTTCTTC
d_gene: TRBD2; abundance: few; v_gene: TRBV9; j_gene: TRBJ2-3; CDR3aa: CASSVELAGGWGTDTQYF; CDR3nt: TGTGCCAGCAGCGTAGAACTAGCGGGAGGTTGGGGGACAGATACGCAGTATTTT
d_gene: .; abundance: .; v_gene: TRBV5-1; j_gene: TRBJ2-7; CDR3aa: CASSLVGETGEQYF; CDR3nt: TGCGCCAGCAGCTTGGTTGGGGAAACGGGAGAGCAGTACTTC
d_gene: .; abundance: .; v_gene: TRBV7-8; j_gene: TRBJ2-7; CDR3aa: CASTRASPSSEQYF; CDR3nt: TGTGCCAGCACTAGGGCTAGCCCGTCGTCCGAGCAGTACTTC
d_gene: TRBD2; abundance: .; v_gene: TRBV10-2; j_gene: TRBJ2-5; CDR3aa: CASSEGLARQETQYF; CDR3nt: TGCGCCAGCAGTGAGGGACTAGCGCGGCAAGAGACCCAGTACTTC
d_gene: TRBD2; abundance: .; v_gene: TRBV7-2; j_gene: TRBJ2-7; CDR3aa: CASSSASGNLIYEQYF; CDR3nt: TGTGCCAGCAGCTCAGCTAGCGGGAACCTAATCTACGAGCAGTACTTC
d_gene: .; abundance: few; v_gene: TRBV6-5; j_gene: TRBJ2-5; CDR3aa: CASSSTSGPQETQYF; CDR3nt: TGTGCCAGCAGCTCTACTAGTGGACCACAAGAGACCCAGTACTTC
d_gene: TRBD2; abundance: .; v_gene: TRBV28; j_gene: TRBJ2-5; CDR3aa: CASSMSGTETQYF; CDR3nt: TGTGCCAGCTCAATGAGCGGGACAGAGACCCAGTACTTC
d_gene: .; abundance: few; v_gene: TRBV6-5; j_gene: TRBJ2-4; CDR3aa: CASSYTGNKNIQYF; CDR3nt: TGTGCCAGCAGTTATACCGGGAACAAAAACATTCAGTACTTC
d_gene: .; abundance: .; v_gene: TRBV2; j_gene: TRBJ2-5; CDR3aa: CASNTGIFQETQYF; CDR3nt: TGTGCCAGCAACACCGGGATTTTCCAAGAGACCCAGTACTTC
d_gene: .; abundance: few; v_gene: TRBV23-1; j_gene: TRBJ2-7; CDR3aa: CASSRYPGGAPVSYEQYF; CDR3nt: TGCGCCAGCAGCCGTTATCCAGGGGGGGCCCCTGTCTCCTACGAGCAGTACTTC
d_gene: .; abundance: .; v_gene: TRBV28; j_gene: TRBJ1-5; CDR3aa: CANSRDSNQPQHF; CDR3nt: TGTGCCAACTCCCGGGACAGCAATCAGCCCCAGCATTTT
d_gene: .; abundance: .; v_gene: TRBV27; j_gene: TRBJ1-2; CDR3aa: CATQKTGFDYGYTF; CDR3nt: TGTGCCACACAAAAAACAGGGTTCGACTATGGCTACACCTTC
d_gene: TRBD2; abundance: .; v_gene: TRBV14; j_gene: TRBJ2-3; CDR3aa: CASSQDFSPSGRALCTDTQYF; CDR3nt: TGTGCCAGCAGCCAAGATTTTTCCCCTAGCGGGAGGGCCCTTTGCACAGATACGCAGTATTTT
d_gene: .; abundance: .; v_gene: TRBV27; j_gene: TRBJ2-3; CDR3aa: CASRFVGRGGNTDTQYF; CDR3nt: TGTGCCAGCAGGTTCGTTGGTCGTGGGGGTAACACAGATACGCAGTATTTT
d_gene: .; abundance: .; v_gene: TRBV28; j_gene: TRBJ2-3; CDR3aa: CASRPSTDTQYF; CDR3nt: TGTGCCAGCAGACCGTCCACAGATACGCAGTATTTT
d_gene: .; abundance: .; v_gene: TRBV29-1; j_gene: TRBJ1-4; CDR3aa: CSVEGAATNEKLFF; CDR3nt: TGCAGCGTTGAAGGGGCGGCAACTAATGAAAAACTGTTTTTT
d_gene: .; abundance: .; v_gene: TRBV18; j_gene: TRBJ1-5; CDR3aa: CASSRQPNQPQHF; CDR3nt: TGTGCCAGCTCACGGCAGCCAAATCAGCCCCAGCATTTT
d_gene: TRBD1; abundance: .; v_gene: TRBV10-3; j_gene: TRBJ2-1; CDR3aa: CAISRTGGIWNEQFF; CDR3nt: TGTGCCATCAGTCGGACAGGGGGCATATGGAATGAGCAGTTCTTC
d_gene: TRBD2; abundance: once; v_gene: TRBV4-1; j_gene: TRBJ2-1; CDR3aa: CASSLGLAGPEQFF; CDR3nt: TGCGCCAGCAGCCTAGGACTAGCGGGACCTGAGCAGTTCTTC
d_gene: .; abundance: few; v_gene: TRBV2; j_gene: TRBJ1-4; CDR3aa: CASRKGTTNEKLFF; CDR3nt: TGTGCCAGCAGGAAGGGGACAACTAATGAAAAACTGTTTTTT
d_gene: TRBD1; abundance: once; v_gene: TRBV28; j_gene: TRBJ2-5; CDR3aa: CASSLRTGVREETQYF; CDR3nt: TGTGCCAGCAGTTTAAGGACAGGGGTCAGAGAAGAGACCCAGTACTTC
d_gene: TRBD1; abundance: .; v_gene: TRBV12-5; j_gene: TRBJ2-2; CDR3aa: CASGAKRTHRGRTGELFF; CDR3nt: TGTGCTAGTGGGGCAAAAAGGACCCACAGGGGGCGCACCGGGGAGCTGTTTTTT
d_gene: .; abundance: .; v_gene: TRBV28; j_gene: TRBJ2-2; CDR3aa: CASSPKRWTGELFF; CDR3nt: TGTGCCAGCAGTCCTAAAAGGTGGACCGGGGAGCTGTTTTTT
d_gene: .; abundance: .; v_gene: TRBV7-7; j_gene: TRBJ2-1; CDR3aa: CASSPTGIGNEQFF; CDR3nt: TGTGCCAGCAGCCCTACAGGTATCGGGAATGAGCAGTTCTTC
d_gene: .; abundance: many; v_gene: TRBV19; j_gene: TRBJ2-6; CDR3aa: CAIGSEGSGANVLTF; CDR3nt: TGTGCCATTGGTTCGGAAGGGTCTGGGGCCAACGTCCTGACTTTC
d_gene: .; abundance: many; v_gene: TRBV30; j_gene: TRBJ2-1; CDR3aa: CAWSPDWGSEQFF; CDR3nt: TGTGCCTGGAGTCCGGACTGGGGCAGCGAGCAGTTCTTC
d_gene: TRBD2; abundance: once; v_gene: TRBV28; j_gene: TRBJ2-7; CDR3aa: CASSYGGLQYF; CDR3nt: TGTGCCAGCAGTTACGGGGGGTTGCAGTACTTC
d_gene: TRBD2; abundance: .; v_gene: TRBV5-1; j_gene: TRBJ2-1; CDR3aa: CASSLDTGTSNEQFF; CDR3nt: TGCGCCAGCAGCTTGGATACCGGGACTAGCAATGAGCAGTTCTTC
d_gene: .; abundance: .; v_gene: TRBV5-4; j_gene: TRBJ2-6; CDR3aa: CASSLGYQSPGANVLTF; CDR3nt: TGTGCCAGCAGCTTGGGCTACCAAAGCCCGGGGGCCAACGTCCTGACTTTC
d_gene: TRBD2; abundance: few; v_gene: TRBV5-1; j_gene: TRBJ2-1; CDR3aa: CASSLGLAGAYNEQFF; CDR3nt: TGCGCCAGCAGCTTGGGACTAGCGGGAGCCTACAATGAGCAGTTCTTC
d_gene: TRBD2; abundance: few; v_gene: TRBV5-6; j_gene: TRBJ2-1; CDR3aa: CASTSGRNEQFF; CDR3nt: TGTGCCAGCACTAGCGGGAGAAATGAGCAGTTCTTC
d_gene: .; abundance: .; v_gene: TRBV30; j_gene: TRBJ1-1; CDR3aa: CAWSVPRQRNTEAFF; CDR3nt: TGTGCCTGGAGTGTACCCCGACAGAGGAACACTGAAGCTTTCTTT
d_gene: TRBD2; abundance: .; v_gene: TRBV28; j_gene: TRBJ2-7; CDR3aa: CATSGGPTYEQYF; CDR3nt: TGTGCCACCTCGGGGGGTCCAACCTACGAGCAGTACTTC
d_gene: .; abundance: .; v_gene: TRBV5-4; j_gene: TRBJ2-7; CDR3aa: CASRPTGEGVEQYF; CDR3nt: TGTGCCAGCAGACCTACGGGGGAGGGGGTCGAGCAGTACTTC
d_gene: .; abundance: .; v_gene: TRBV27; j_gene: TRBJ1-5; CDR3aa: CASSPSTVYSNQPQHF; CDR3nt: TGTGCCAGCAGTCCATCGACAGTTTATAGCAATCAGCCCCAGCATTTT
d_gene: .; abundance: .; v_gene: TRBV7-9; j_gene: TRBJ2-3; CDR3aa: CASSSGRPTDTQYF; CDR3nt: TGTGCCAGCAGCTCCGGACGACCCACAGATACGCAGTATTTT
d_gene: .; abundance: .; v_gene: TRBV4-2; j_gene: TRBJ1-5; CDR3aa: CASSQGQNNGFQPQHF; CDR3nt: TGTGCCAGCAGCCAAGGACAGAATAACGGGTTTCAGCCCCAGCATTTT
d_gene: .; abundance: .; v_gene: TRBV2; j_gene: TRBJ1-4; CDR3aa: CASGAGPHNEKLFF; CDR3nt: TGTGCCAGCGGGGCAGGGCCCCATAATGAAAAACTGTTTTTT
d_gene: .; abundance: .; v_gene: TRBV18; j_gene: TRBJ2-7; CDR3aa: CASSKPGEQYF; CDR3nt: TGTGCCAGCTCCAAGCCGGGCGAGCAGTACTTC
d_gene: .; abundance: .; v_gene: TRBV25-1; j_gene: TRBJ2-7; CDR3aa: CASSQALGSHEQYF; CDR3nt: TGTGCCAGCAGTCAGGCGCTCGGGAGCCACGAGCAGTACTTC
d_gene: TRBD1; abundance: few; v_gene: TRBV7-9; j_gene: TRBJ1-2; CDR3aa: CASSLGTGANYGYTF; CDR3nt: TGTGCCAGCAGCTTAGGGACAGGAGCTAACTATGGCTACACCTTC
d_gene: .; abundance: .; v_gene: TRBV7-9; j_gene: TRBJ1-1; CDR3aa: CASSSLTVNTEAFF; CDR3nt: TGTGCCAGCAGCTCCCTGACGGTGAACACTGAAGCTTTCTTT
d_gene: .; abundance: .; v_gene: TRBV4-3; j_gene: TRBJ2-2; CDR3aa: CASRGHVTGELFF; CDR3nt: TGCGCCAGCAGAGGGCATGTCACCGGGGAGCTGTTTTTT
d_gene: .; abundance: .; v_gene: TRBV11-2; j_gene: TRBJ1-1; CDR3aa: CASSPFQGSSEAFF; CDR3nt: TGTGCCAGCAGCCCCTTTCAGGGTTCCTCTGAAGCTTTCTTT
d_gene: .; abundance: .; v_gene: TRBV30; j_gene: TRBJ2-2; CDR3aa: CACPLGRGNTGELFF; CDR3nt: TGTGCCTGTCCCCTAGGGCGGGGGAACACCGGGGAGCTGTTTTTT
d_gene: TRBD2; abundance: .; v_gene: TRBV7-2; j_gene: TRBJ2-5; CDR3aa: CASSLGTSGVLQETQYF; CDR3nt: TGTGCCAGCAGCTTGGGGACTAGCGGGGTCCTCCAAGAGACCCAGTACTTC
d_gene: TRBD1; abundance: .; v_gene: TRBV7-2; j_gene: TRBJ2-5; CDR3aa: CASSFRGKETQYF; CDR3nt: TGTGCCAGCAGCTTCAGGGGGAAAGAGACCCAGTACTTC
d_gene: .; abundance: .; v_gene: TRBV4-3; j_gene: TRBJ1-2; CDR3aa: CASSQDPDSPNYGYTF; CDR3nt: TGCGCCAGCAGCCAAGACCCCGACAGCCCTAACTATGGCTACACCTTC
d_gene: .; abundance: .; v_gene: TRBV18; j_gene: TRBJ2-2; CDR3aa: CASFSGNTGELFF; CDR3nt: TGTGCCAGCTTTAGCGGGAACACCGGGGAGCTGTTTTTT
d_gene: .; abundance: .; v_gene: TRBV7-6; j_gene: TRBJ2-3; CDR3aa: CASSERQLDTQYF; CDR3nt: TGTGCCAGCAGCGAAAGACAGTTAGATACGCAGTATTTT
d_gene: TRBD2; abundance: .; v_gene: TRBV7-6; j_gene: TRBJ2-7; CDR3aa: CASSPSLAGDLEQYF; CDR3nt: TGTGCCAGCAGCCCATCGCTAGCGGGAGATTTGGAGCAGTACTTC
d_gene: .; abundance: .; v_gene: TRBV11-2; j_gene: TRBJ2-1; CDR3aa: CASSLGGHEQFF; CDR3nt: TGTGCCAGCAGCTTAGGGGGGCACGAGCAGTTCTTC
d_gene: .; abundance: .; v_gene: TRBV18; j_gene: TRBJ1-2; CDR3aa: CASSPGTSNYGYTF; CDR3nt: TGTGCCAGCTCACCTGGGACGTCCAACTATGGCTACACCTTC
d_gene: .; abundance: .; v_gene: TRBV11-2; j_gene: TRBJ1-2; CDR3aa: CASSLTGGGATNGYTF; CDR3nt: TGTGCCAGCAGCTTAACTGGGGGGGGCGCGACGAATGGCTACACCTTC
d_gene: TRBD1; abundance: .; v_gene: TRBV2; j_gene: TRBJ1-2; CDR3aa: CASSQGQGAFGYTF; CDR3nt: TGTGCCAGCAGTCAGGGACAGGGGGCGTTTGGCTACACCTTC